A selection of T cell receptor beta chains follows, all from one sample in a study of blood T cells in healthy people across ages. TCRdb independently ran MiXCR on the 5' RACE reads; one entry per CDR3 protein. The table records roughly 800,000 distinct CDR3 sequences, approximately 35% of them present only once. The source material was blood. These receptors all come from a young man in good health. CDR3s include the opening cysteine and the closing phenylalanine or tryptophan. The D gene is left open where the match is weak. Expanded clones get a size class; other rows say once, few or many, or leave the size out.

clone size,V gene,D gene,J gene,CDR3 protein,CDR3 DNA
.,TRBV7-2,TRBD1,TRBJ2-4,CASSYRTGSDIQYF,TGTGCCAGCAGCTACAGGACAGGGTCGGACATTCAGTACTTC
many,TRBV7-9,.,TRBJ2-7,CASSLVDAYEQYF,TGTGCCAGCAGCTTAGTAGATGCCTACGAGCAGTACTTC
many,TRBV28,TRBD1,TRBJ2-5,CASSPTGRETQYF,TGTGCCAGCAGTCCGACAGGGCGAGAGACCCAGTACTTC
.,TRBV20-1,TRBD1,TRBJ2-7,CSAGDRGAEQYF,TGCAGTGCCGGGGACAGGGGGGCCGAGCAGTACTTC
.,TRBV9,TRBD1,TRBJ1-1,CASSVDVGQYTEAFF,TGTGCCAGCAGCGTAGATGTGGGACAGTACACTGAAGCTTTCTTT
.,TRBV7-2,TRBD2,TRBJ2-1,CASSRELAAYNEQFF,TGTGCCAGCAGCCGAGAGCTAGCGGCCTACAATGAGCAGTTCTTC
.,TRBV20-1,.,TRBJ2-5,CSARTPTTQGTQYF,TGCAGTGCTAGAACCCCGACCACCCAAGGGACCCAGTACTTC
few,TRBV12-3/TRBV12-4,TRBD2,TRBJ2-1,CASSLGTSGGHEQFF,TGTGCCAGCAGTTTGGGGACTAGCGGGGGGCATGAGCAGTTCTTC
.,TRBV3-1,.,TRBJ2-2,CASRDLRDTGGLFF,TGTGCCAGCCGGGACTTGAGAGACACCGGGGGGCTGTTTTTT
few,TRBV14,.,TRBJ1-2,CASSQAPSRGGYTF,TGTGCCAGCAGCCAAGCGCCATCCCGGGGCGGCTACACCTTC
.,TRBV5-1,.,TRBJ2-1,CASSLGWGNEQFF,TGCGCCAGCAGCTTGGGTTGGGGGAATGAGCAGTTCTTC
.,TRBV20-1,TRBD2,TRBJ2-7,CSARGGTSAYEQYF,TGCAGTGCTAGGGGGGGGACTAGCGCCTACGAGCAGTACTTC
.,TRBV10-3,.,TRBJ1-4,CAISEYGSTNEKLFF,TGTGCCATCAGTGAATATGGCTCAACTAATGAAAAACTGTTTTTT
many,TRBV7-2,TRBD2,TRBJ2-7,CASSSRASGYPEQYF,TGTGCCAGCAGCTCACGGGCTAGCGGATACCCCGAGCAGTACTTC
.,TRBV4-2,TRBD1,TRBJ1-2,CASSRQRQGYYGYTF,TGTGCCAGCAGCCGTCAACGACAGGGTTACTATGGCTACACCTTC
.,TRBV13,TRBD2,TRBJ2-3,CASSNTGGDTQYF,TGTGCCAGCAGCAATACGGGGGGGGATACGCAGTATTTT
.,TRBV6-1,.,TRBJ1-5,CASSDVSGGGQPQHF,TGTGCCAGCAGTGATGTGTCTGGGGGCGGTCAGCCCCAGCATTTT
.,TRBV20-1,.,TRBJ2-7,CSARDPDSYEQYF,TGCAGTGCTAGGGACCCGGACTCCTACGAGCAGTACTTC
.,TRBV10-3,.,TRBJ1-5,CAISESENQPQHF,TGTGCCATCAGTGAGTCGGAGAATCAGCCCCAGCATTTT
few,TRBV12-3/TRBV12-4,.,TRBJ1-1,CASSLLVTEAFF,TGTGCCAGCAGTTTATTGGTCACTGAAGCTTTCTTT
few,TRBV7-2,TRBD1,TRBJ1-5,CASSLAGQGSQPQHF,TGTGCCAGCAGCTTAGCGGGACAGGGGAGTCAGCCCCAGCATTTT
.,TRBV12-3/TRBV12-4,TRBD2,TRBJ2-1,CASSLWSSGGVFEQFF,TGTGCCAGCAGTTTATGGTCTAGCGGGGGGGTATTTGAGCAGTTCTTC
.,TRBV13,.,TRBJ1-1,CASSPNRDWTEAFF,TGTGCCAGCAGTCCGAATCGGGATTGGACTGAAGCTTTCTTT
few,TRBV20-1,TRBD1,TRBJ2-5,CSARLLQGFQETQYF,TGCAGTGCTAGATTACTACAGGGGTTCCAAGAGACCCAGTACTTC
.,TRBV6-1,.,TRBJ1-1,CASRETQGNTEAFF,TGTGCCAGCAGGGAGACACAGGGAAACACTGAAGCTTTCTTT
.,TRBV12-3/TRBV12-4,.,TRBJ1-2,CASSRGLGYGYTF,TGTGCCAGCAGCCGGGGCCTGGGCTATGGCTACACCTTC
few,TRBV20-1,.,TRBJ2-7,CSASVQGGGPYEQYF,TGCAGTGCTAGCGTCCAAGGGGGAGGGCCCTACGAGCAGTACTTC
.,TRBV20-1,TRBD1,TRBJ1-2,CSAGRGPGYGYTF,TGCAGTGCGGGGAGGGGGCCTGGCTATGGCTACACCTTC
.,TRBV25-1,TRBD1,TRBJ1-2,CASSPPGTGGRGYGYTF,TGTGCCAGCAGTCCACCCGGGACAGGGGGCCGAGGCTATGGCTACACCTTC
many,TRBV20-1,TRBD2,TRBJ2-3,CSARVVAGVTDTQYF,TGCAGTGCTAGAGTTGTAGCGGGGGTGACAGATACGCAGTATTTT
.,TRBV7-2,TRBD1,TRBJ2-1,CASSLNRGPVNEQFF,TGTGCCAGCAGCTTAAACAGGGGGCCTGTCAATGAGCAGTTCTTC
.,TRBV9,.,TRBJ2-5,CASSVIGDTRATQYF,TGTGCCAGCAGCGTAATAGGGGACACCAGAGCGACCCAGTACTTC
.,TRBV20-1,.,TRBJ2-5,CSGSGYQETQYF,TGCAGTGGATCGGGGTATCAAGAGACCCAGTACTTC
.,TRBV27,.,TRBJ2-1,CASSLYGVQFSEETQFF,TGTGCCAGCAGTTTATACGGAGTTCAATTCTCCGAGGAGACCCAGTTCTTC
.,TRBV7-2,TRBD1,TRBJ1-6,CASSSRQGANSPLHF,TGTGCCAGCAGCAGCAGACAGGGGGCGAATTCACCCCTCCACTTT
.,TRBV7-2,.,TRBJ2-3,CASNLVRTDTQYF,TGTGCCAGCAACTTAGTCCGCACAGATACGCAGTATTTT
few,TRBV20-1,TRBD1,TRBJ2-4,CSARDLGQGYKNIQYF,TGCAGTGCTAGAGATTTGGGACAGGGGTACAAAAACATTCAGTACTTC
.,TRBV20-1,.,TRBJ1-6,CSASRGGGNSPLHF,TGCAGTGCTTCCCGGGGAGGGGGTAATTCACCCCTCCACTTT
.,TRBV20-1,TRBD1,TRBJ1-1,CSARDQGAGSGTEAFF,TGCAGTGCTAGAGATCAGGGGGCCGGGTCGGGCACTGAAGCTTTCTTT
.,TRBV12-3/TRBV12-4,TRBD1,TRBJ1-1,CASRGQGVSTEAFF,TGTGCCAGCAGGGGACAGGGGGTGAGCACTGAAGCTTTCTTT
few,TRBV7-8,.,TRBJ2-2,CASSGRRASNTGELFF,TGTGCCAGCAGCGGCCGCAGGGCTAGTAACACCGGGGAGCTGTTTTTT
few,TRBV6-2/TRBV6-3,.,TRBJ1-1,CASSEVMNTEAFF,TGTGCCAGCAGCGAGGTTATGAACACTGAAGCTTTCTTT
once,TRBV29-1,.,TRBJ2-5,CSVDPTAGTISGETQYF,TGCAGCGTCGACCCTACGGCCGGGACAATCAGCGGAGAGACCCAGTACTTC
.,TRBV5-6,.,TRBJ2-2,CASSLRELFTGELFF,TGTGCCAGCAGCTTGAGGGAACTCTTCACCGGGGAGCTGTTTTTT
.,TRBV20-1,TRBD1,TRBJ2-6,CSPRDRSSGANVLTF,TGCAGTCCCCGGGACAGAAGCTCTGGGGCCAACGTCCTGACTTTC